This T cell receptor (beta chain) was observed in a study of blood T cell repertoires in COVID-19. Study in general: Specimens from acute and convalescent COVID-19 originated in the United States, Italy and Spain.

In its sample, this clone was seen a few times. In the original analysis: Reference gene primer amplification gave estimated nucleated cell counts. Clones were sequenced by immunoSEQ multiplex PCR, and TCRdb holds only the in-frame ones, with some missing. D and trimming were read from the DNA, whereas the V and J calls and clone size are those reported in that table. This table holds 150,000 to 200,000 clones, roughly 87% found once. Germline V gene data show CDR1 as PRHDT and CDR2 as FYEKMQ (reference sequence). V lost 1 base and J lost 6; bases outside the gene matches: 8. CDR3 length equals 15 residues.

The chain combines TRBV13 with TRBJ2-7, with 8 bases matching TRBD1. The sample was peripheral blood. This receptor was obtained from a woman aged 55 to 70 who had recovered from COVID-19. The DNA of the CDR3 is TGTGCCAGCAGCTTAGTTACAGGGGGATCGGCCGAGCAGTACTTC. Translating it yields CASSLVTGGSAEQYF.